The rows below give T cell receptor beta chains drawn from one sample of a study of memory CD4+ T cells and cytomegalovirus serostatus. Only in-frame clones appear in the TCRdb table, and some are missing; sequencing was by immunoSEQ multiplex PCR. Among around 53,000 clones listed, 80% to 85% were seen once. Sequencing used memory CD4+ T cells from blood. These receptors were collected from an adult in good health and CMV-seropositive. CDR3s include the opening cysteine and the closing phenylalanine or tryptophan. D genes are given only for firm matches. Not every row has a clone size; where given, it reads once, few, many or a size class.

j_call clone_size v_call d_call cdr3_aa
TRBJ1-5 . TRBV2 . CASDTGLTNQPQHF
TRBJ2-2 few TRBV5-5 . CASSLGQGGLFF
TRBJ2-5 . TRBV18 . CASSNQQETQYF
TRBJ2-7 . TRBV7-2 TRBD2 CASSLVLGGSKVEQYF
TRBJ2-1 . TRBV7-8 . CASSPLGLSSDNEQFF
TRBJ2-1 . TRBV5-1 . CASKASSAVYEQFF
TRBJ1-1 medium-sized TRBV2 . CASSERGVNTEAFF
TRBJ1-2 . TRBV4-2 TRBD1 CASSLRGQSHYGYTF
TRBJ2-5 . TRBV29-1 . CSVGVETQYF
TRBJ2-7 . TRBV15 TRBD1 CATSRVGGHEQYF
TRBJ2-6 few TRBV19 . CASSGNRVGSGANVLTF
TRBJ2-1 . TRBV5-1 TRBD2 CASSDPGLAGGSSYNEQFF
TRBJ2-1 . TRBV20-1 . CSARVGTEQFF
TRBJ2-7 . TRBV11-1 TRBD2 CASSLRTSGSYEQYF
TRBJ2-1 . TRBV6-5 TRBD2 CASSYSRLAAGDEQFF
TRBJ1-1 once TRBV5-1 TRBD1 CASSLDRGQYEAFF
TRBJ2-1 . TRBV7-2 . CASSLRRGDEQFF
TRBJ2-7 . TRBV11-2 . CASSLDRGYEQYF
TRBJ1-1 . TRBV5-5 . CASSQGPSNTEAFF
TRBJ2-7 . TRBV5-6 . CASSLPGPTTSEQYF
TRBJ1-5 . TRBV2 TRBD1 CASRVQGRYGNQPQHF
TRBJ2-3 few TRBV5-8 TRBD1 CASSLGGANTDTQYF
TRBJ2-3 . TRBV7-9 TRBD2 CASSASGSRDTQYF
TRBJ2-7 few TRBV19 TRBD1 CATATGTGSSEQYF
TRBJ2-2 . TRBV29-1 . CSVGASRALNTGELFF
TRBJ2-3 few TRBV19 . CASSRHGTASRDTQYF
TRBJ2-6 once TRBV19 . CASSKGSGANVLTF
TRBJ2-1 . TRBV7-8 . CASSLAPGVSYNEQFF
TRBJ2-3 few TRBV2 TRBD2 CASSALAGGDTQYF
TRBJ2-5 . TRBV14 TRBD2 CASSQSPGGGQETQYF
TRBJ2-5 . TRBV29-1 . CSVGGRRGETQYF
TRBJ2-5 . TRBV19 TRBD2 CASSLGGRAGVTQYF
TRBJ2-1 . TRBV5-1 . CASSSSFHNEQFF
TRBJ2-7 . TRBV7-6 TRBD1 CASSFGQGYEQYF
TRBJ2-1 . TRBV18 TRBD2 CASSPPRTSGRLSNNEQFF
TRBJ2-5 . TRBV11-3 TRBD1 CASSSGDRGGEETQYF
TRBJ2-5 . TRBV7-2 . CASSLGLGETQYF
TRBJ2-3 . TRBV7-3 TRBD2 CASSLGTSTDTQYF
TRBJ1-1 . TRBV27 . CASSWATESEAFF
TRBJ1-5 . TRBV29-1 . CSVSSGGYDQSQHF
TRBJ1-4 . TRBV9 . CASSAPTENEKLFF
TRBJ2-2 once TRBV7-2 . CASSFLLGELFF
TRBJ1-4 . TRBV7-9 . CASSLGATVGEKLFF
TRBJ1-5 few TRBV2 . CASSGGDQPQHF
TRBJ2-2 . TRBV18 . CASSRNTGELFF
TRBJ2-1 once TRBV5-5 TRBD2 CASSLAGGRSEQFF
TRBJ1-2 . TRBV27 TRBD1 CASRQGAENYGYTF